A selection of T cell receptor beta chains follows, all from one sample in a study of blood T cells in healthy people across ages. TCRdb called the 5' RACE reads again in MiXCR, with one record for every CDR3 protein. The sample holds around 1,800,000 distinct CDR3 sequences; 30% to 40% are singletons and the top ten take 23%. Input material: blood. These receptors came from a human donor in good health. CDR3s include the opening cysteine and the closing phenylalanine or tryptophan. Each record gives: V gene, J gene, clone size, D gene, CDR3 DNA, CDR3 protein. D genes are given only for firm matches. Expanded clones get a size class; other rows say once, few or many, or leave the size out.

TRBV4-3,TRBJ1-5,NA,NA,TGCGCCAGCAGCCAAGTACGATCCTCCAATCAGCCCCAGCATTTT,CASSQVRSSNQPQHF
TRBV20-1,TRBJ2-3,many,NA,TGCAGTGCTAGAGAGGGCGCGGATACGCAGTATTTT,CSAREGADTQYF
TRBV20-1,TRBJ2-5,few,NA,TGCAGTGCCGTCACTATTTCGGAGACCCAGTACTTC,CSAVTISETQYF
TRBV20-1,TRBJ2-3,NA,TRBD1,TGCAGTGCTGATGGACAGGGGGTCACAGATACGCAGTATTTT,CSADGQGVTDTQYF
TRBV12-3/TRBV12-4,TRBJ2-5,NA,TRBD2,TGTGCCAGCAGATGTGATTTGACTAAGCGGGGGGGATTCCAAGAGACCCAGTACTTC,CASRCDLTKRGGFQETQYF
TRBV7-8,TRBJ2-5,NA,TRBD1,TGTGCCAGCAGCTTAGGGATATGGGACAGGGGCGAAGAGACCCAGTACTTC,CASSLGIWDRGEETQYF
TRBV7-3,TRBJ2-1,few,TRBD2,TGTGCCAGCAGCTTAATGCCCGGACTAGGGTTAGCGAATGAGCAGTTCTTC,CASSLMPGLGLANEQFF
TRBV12-3/TRBV12-4,TRBJ1-1,NA,NA,TGTGCCAGCAGTTTGGGGGCCTACACTGAAGCTTTCTTT,CASSLGAYTEAFF
TRBV6-2/TRBV6-3,TRBJ2-1,few,NA,TGTGCCAGCAGCTCCCCGACTAGACTAGGCAATGAGCAGTTCTTC,CASSSPTRLGNEQFF
TRBV27,TRBJ1-5,NA,TRBD1,TGTGCCAGCAGTACCGCACAGGGGGTAAATCAGCCCCAGCATTTT,CASSTAQGVNQPQHF
TRBV3-1,TRBJ1-5,NA,TRBD1,TGTGCCAGCAGCCAAGGACAGGGCGTTGGTCAGCCCCAGCATTTT,CASSQGQGVGQPQHF
TRBV4-3,TRBJ1-2,NA,NA,TGCGCCAGCAGCCAATCCCCCATAGGATGGTATACTGAAGATGGCTACACCTTC,CASSQSPIGWYTEDGYTF
TRBV4-2,TRBJ1-4,NA,NA,TGTGCCAGCAGCCAGCACACCGGGAACAGCGGGGAAAAACTGTTTTTT,CASSQHTGNSGEKLFF
TRBV7-2,TRBJ2-1,few,TRBD2,TGTGCCAGCAGCTTAGCGCGAGGCGGGGGGGCTGAGCAGTTCTTC,CASSLARGGGAEQFF
TRBV12-3/TRBV12-4,TRBJ1-1,NA,TRBD1,TGTGCCAGCAGCCCCGGCAAGACAGGGGCCTATGGTAGCACTGAAGCTTTCTTT,CASSPGKTGAYGSTEAFF
TRBV11-2,TRBJ2-2,NA,NA,TGTGCCAGCCTGGCTTACAAGGGGTTAAGCGCCGGGGAGCTGTTTTTT,CASLAYKGLSAGELFF
TRBV20-1,TRBJ2-7,NA,NA,TGCAGTGCTAGAGCCTACGACACGTCTACCTATCTCTACGAGCAGTACTTC,CSARAYDTSTYLYEQYF
TRBV7-3,TRBJ2-1,many,NA,TGTGCCAGCAGCTTGTTAACGGGCTACAATGAGCAGTTCTTC,CASSLLTGYNEQFF
TRBV20-1,TRBJ1-2,few,TRBD1,TGCAGTGCCTACGGGACAGGGATGACAACGGATGGCTACACCTTC,CSAYGTGMTTDGYTF
TRBV10-2,TRBJ1-5,NA,NA,TGCGCCAGCAGTGAGATGGAGGGGAATCAGCCCCAGCATTTT,CASSEMEGNQPQHF
TRBV29-1,TRBJ2-3,NA,NA,TGCAGCGTTAGCTGGCGGGGCACAGATACGCAGTATTTT,CSVSWRGTDTQYF
TRBV28,TRBJ1-2,few,NA,TGTGCCAGCGTCGCTAACTATGGCTACACCTTC,CASVANYGYTF
TRBV6-1,TRBJ2-1,NA,NA,TGTGCCAGCAGTGACCGTTTTAGAGGAGCTCACAATGAGCAGTTCTTC,CASSDRFRGAHNEQFF
TRBV4-2,TRBJ2-3,NA,TRBD2,TGTGCCAGCAGCCAAATCGGCGAGGTGGGGGGGACGCAGTATTTT,CASSQIGEVGGTQYF
TRBV11-3,TRBJ1-2,many,TRBD1,TGTGCCAGCAGCTCAGGGACAGGGTACTATGGCTACACCTTC,CASSSGTGYYGYTF
TRBV12-3/TRBV12-4,TRBJ1-1,NA,TRBD1,TGTGCCAGCAGAGGGGCAGGGGGCTATACTGAAGCTTTCTTT,CASRGAGGYTEAFF
TRBV29-1,TRBJ2-2,NA,NA,TGCAGCGTTGCCCCACCCTCAGGGACCGGGGAGCTGTTTTTT,CSVAPPSGTGELFF
TRBV4-2,TRBJ2-4,NA,TRBD1,TGTGCCAGCAGCCGATCTCTACAGGGGAGAGAGGACATTCAGTACTTC,CASSRSLQGREDIQYF
TRBV5-1,TRBJ2-6,few,NA,TGCGCCAGCAGCTCGGGACTTTACTCTGGGGCCAACGTCCTGACTTTC,CASSSGLYSGANVLTF
TRBV12-3/TRBV12-4,TRBJ2-5,NA,TRBD2,TGTGCCAGCACCCAAGCGGGGGGCCTGGAGACCCAGTACTTC,CASTQAGGLETQYF
TRBV5-1,TRBJ1-1,NA,NA,TGCGCCAGCAGCGAAGTCCTCCTCCGTAACACTGAAGCTTTCTTT,CASSEVLLRNTEAFF
TRBV5-1,TRBJ2-3,NA,NA,TGCGCCAGCAGCTTGGCCCCGTCTTGGACAGATACGCAGTATTTT,CASSLAPSWTDTQYF
TRBV20-1,TRBJ2-1,NA,NA,TGCAGTGGAGAACTAGAGGGATCGTATGAGCAGTTCTTC,CSGELEGSYEQFF
TRBV29-1,TRBJ2-4,few,NA,TGCAGCGCACTAGCCAAAAACATTCAGTACTTC,CSALAKNIQYF
TRBV7-2,TRBJ1-1,NA,NA,TGTGCCAGCAGCCCCGTGAGAAGGAGCACTGAAGCTTTCTTT,CASSPVRRSTEAFF
TRBV6-6,TRBJ2-7,NA,NA,TGTGCCAGCAGTTACAGGGGGTCCAACGAGCAGTACTTC,CASSYRGSNEQYF
TRBV7-3,TRBJ1-1,once,NA,TGTGCCAGCAGCTTTACTCCGTACACTGAAGCTTTCTTT,CASSFTPYTEAFF
TRBV20-1,TRBJ2-1,NA,TRBD1,TGCAGTGCTTATGACGACAGGGCGTCCTACAATGAGCAGTTCTTC,CSAYDDRASYNEQFF
TRBV29-1,TRBJ2-7,NA,TRBD2,TGCAGCGTTCACGGACTAGCCGAGGGGCTCGAGCAGTACTTC,CSVHGLAEGLEQYF
TRBV6-4,TRBJ1-2,NA,NA,TGTGCCAGCAGTGACTCGCACTGGACCGTATATGGCTACACCTTC,CASSDSHWTVYGYTF
TRBV5-1,TRBJ1-1,few,TRBD1,TGCGCCAGCAGCTTCGACAGGGATAAGTCTACTGAAGCTTTCTTT,CASSFDRDKSTEAFF
TRBV4-3,TRBJ1-2,NA,TRBD1,TGCGCCAGCAGCCAAGGCGTGGGGACAGGGGTAAGTGGCTACACCTTC,CASSQGVGTGVSGYTF
TRBV4-1,TRBJ1-2,NA,NA,TGCGCCAGCAGCCTCCGGGCAGCTCTTTCCTATGGCTACACCTTC,CASSLRAALSYGYTF
TRBV11-1,TRBJ2-1,few,NA,TGTGCCAGCAGCTTAGAGGCGACTTATTACAATGAGCAGTTCTTC,CASSLEATYYNEQFF
TRBV5-1,TRBJ2-1,few,NA,TGCGCCAGCAGCCCACTCCGGCGAGCGGATGAGCAGTTCTTC,CASSPLRRADEQFF
TRBV9,TRBJ2-1,few,NA,TGTACCAGCAGCGTAGGTCCGGCCCTGAACTACAATGAGCAGTTCTTC,CTSSVGPALNYNEQFF
TRBV2,TRBJ1-1,once,NA,TGTGCCAGCAAGACAGCACCCCGGGGCACTGAAGCTTTCTTT,CASKTAPRGTEAFF
TRBV7-2,TRBJ2-1,NA,NA,TGTGCCAGCAGCTTAGGTCCGGACGGGACGGAGTTCCACAATGAGCAGTTCTTC,CASSLGPDGTEFHNEQFF
TRBV5-5,TRBJ1-5,NA,NA,TGTGCCAGCAGCTTCCGGGACCCTCGCTCAGAGCCCCAGCATTTT,CASSFRDPRSEPQHF
TRBV7-2,TRBJ1-6,few,TRBD1,TGTGCCAGCACCATACAGGGGTATTCACCCCTCCACTTT,CASTIQGYSPLHF
TRBV20-1,TRBJ1-5,NA,TRBD1,TGCAGTGCTAGAGATCCCAACGAGGGCCAGGGGGTTTATCAGCCCCAGCATTTT,CSARDPNEGQGVYQPQHF